These 3 T cell receptor beta chains originate from one sample sequenced in a study of cytomegalovirus exposure and HLA in healthy donors. The PCR used 60 Vbeta and 13 Jbeta primers. Sequenced by immunoSEQ multiplex PCR; TCRdb stores in-frame clones only, minus some. The table records around 120,000 clones, 81% of them present only once. The sample comprised PBMCs. These TCRs come from a young man in good health and CMV-seronegative.

The chain uses TRBV4-3 and TRBJ2-4; 11 positions match TRBD2. The CDR3 is made up of 21 amino acids. The germline V gene has CDR1 LGHNA and CDR2 YSLEER. With 0 bases clipped from V and 2 bases from J, the junction kept 15 bases outside the gene matches. This CDR3 is CASSQEGAVGRLAGSKNIQYF. The CDR3 DNA sequence: TGCGCCAGCAGCCAAGAAGGGGCGGTGGGGAGACTAGCGGGGTCCAAAAACATTCAGTACTTC.

The CDR3 is CASSQGQGIETQYF. DNA for the CDR3: TGCGCCAGCAGCCAGGGACAGGGGATTGAGACCCAGTACTTC. The chain carries TRBV4-1 and TRBJ2-5; 10 bases agree with TRBD1. The CDR3 covers 14 residues. Germline CDR1 MGHRA, CDR2 YSYEKL. V shed 3 bases, J shed 5 bases, and the junction held 3 bases outside the gene matches.

The rearrangement links TRBV30 to TRBJ1-3; D possibly corresponds to TRBD1 (5 bases). The CDR3 spans 13 residues. Germline V gene data show CDR1 as GTSNPN and CDR2 as SVGIG (reference sequence). V lost 5 bases to trimming and J lost 2 bases, with 10 bases between them. The CDR3 DNA reads TGTGCCTGGTGCAGGGTTCCTGGAAACACCATATATTTT. Encoded protein: CAWCRVPGNTIYF.